This T cell receptor beta chain was sequenced during a study of cytotoxic CD8 clonotypes in ibrutinib-treated CLL. Sequencing used immunoSEQ multiplex PCR; TCRdb keeps in-frame clones, though not all of them. The table records about 300,000 clones, around 76% of them present only once. With 1 base clipped from V and 3 bases from J, the junction kept 2 bases outside the gene matches. Per the germline V gene, CDR1 is LNHDA and CDR2 is SQIVND (reference sequence). The length of the CDR3 is 14 residues. Study observations and caveats: There were few public clonotypes, and on treatment they contracted or stayed stable. At ibrutinib response, clonality increased, and at progression it declined back toward baseline. Baseline clonality, higher than in age-matched healthy donors, tracked circulating CD8+ T-cell counts.

With respect to this clone: The antigen is undetermined.

The specimen comprised PBMCs, sampled at disease progression, from a patient treated with ibrutinib. The rearrangement uses TRBV19 and TRBJ2-7; 8 bases line up with TRBD1. The receptor comes from a human donor with chronic lymphocytic leukemia. CDR3 nucleotide sequence: TGTGCCAGTAGTATAGCCGGACAGGGCTACGAGCAGTACTTC. This sequence encodes CASSIAGQGYEQYF.